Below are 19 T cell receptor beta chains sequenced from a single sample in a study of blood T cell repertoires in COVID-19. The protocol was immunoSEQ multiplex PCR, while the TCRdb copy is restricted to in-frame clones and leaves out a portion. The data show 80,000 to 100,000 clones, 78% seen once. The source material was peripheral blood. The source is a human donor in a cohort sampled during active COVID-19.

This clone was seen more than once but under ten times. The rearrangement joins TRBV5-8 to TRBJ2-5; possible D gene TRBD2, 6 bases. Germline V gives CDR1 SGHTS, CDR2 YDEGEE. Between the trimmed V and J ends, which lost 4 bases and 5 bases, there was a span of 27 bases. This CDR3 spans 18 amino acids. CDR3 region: CASSRLGASPEGWETQYF. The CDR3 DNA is TGTGCCAGCAGCCGACTAGGAGCAAGCCCAGAGGGTTGGGAGACCCAGTACTTC.

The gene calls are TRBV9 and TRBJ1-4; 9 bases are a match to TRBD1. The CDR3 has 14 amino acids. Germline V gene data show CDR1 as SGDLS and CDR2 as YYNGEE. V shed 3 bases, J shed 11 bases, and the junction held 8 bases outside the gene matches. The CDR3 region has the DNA TGTGCCAGCAGCGGAGAACAGGGGGCGCATAAACTGTTTTTT. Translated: CASSGEQGAHKLFF.

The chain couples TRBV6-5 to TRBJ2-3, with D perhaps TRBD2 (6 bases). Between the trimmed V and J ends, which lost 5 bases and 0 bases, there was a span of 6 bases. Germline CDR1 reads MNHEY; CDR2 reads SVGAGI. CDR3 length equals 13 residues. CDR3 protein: CASSRGSTDTQYF. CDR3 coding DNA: TGTGCCAGCAGTCGGGGGAGCACAGATACGCAGTATTTT.

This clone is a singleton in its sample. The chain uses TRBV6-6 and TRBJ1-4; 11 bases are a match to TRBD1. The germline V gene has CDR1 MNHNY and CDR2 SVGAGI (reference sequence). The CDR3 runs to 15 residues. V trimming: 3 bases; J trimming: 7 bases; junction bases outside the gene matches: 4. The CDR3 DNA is TGTGCCAGCAGTTATGGGGGGACAGGGGGTGAAAAACTGTTTTTT. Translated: CASSYGGTGGEKLFF.

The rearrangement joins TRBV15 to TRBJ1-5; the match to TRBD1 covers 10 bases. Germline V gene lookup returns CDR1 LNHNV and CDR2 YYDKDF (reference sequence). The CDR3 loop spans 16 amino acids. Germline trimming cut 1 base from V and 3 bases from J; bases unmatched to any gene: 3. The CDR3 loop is CATSRGDRGDNQPQHF. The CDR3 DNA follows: TGTGCCACCAGCAGAGGGGACAGGGGCGACAATCAGCCCCAGCATTTT. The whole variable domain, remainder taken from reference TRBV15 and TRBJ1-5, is DAMVIQNPRYQVTQFGKPVTLSCSQTLNHNVMYWYQQKSSQAPKLLFHYYDKDFNNEADTPDNFQSRRPNTSFCFLDIRSPGLGDTAMYLCATSRGDRGDNQPQHFGDGTRLSIL.

DNA for the CDR3: TGTGCCACCAGTGATCCTATTTACAATGAGCAGTTCTTC. Its translation: CATSDPIYNEQFF. The gene calls are TRBV24-1 and TRBJ2-1, with D unresolved. CDR3 length equals 13 residues. The germline V gene has CDR1 KGHDR and CDR2 SFDVKD. V was cut by 3 bases and J by 4 bases, with 6 bases left in between.

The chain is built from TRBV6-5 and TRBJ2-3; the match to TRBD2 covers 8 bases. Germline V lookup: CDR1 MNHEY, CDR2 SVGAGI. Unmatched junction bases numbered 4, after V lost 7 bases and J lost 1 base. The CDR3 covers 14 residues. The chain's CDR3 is CASTATSGTDTQYF. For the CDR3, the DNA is TGTGCCAGCACCGCGACTAGCGGCACAGATACGCAGTATTTT.

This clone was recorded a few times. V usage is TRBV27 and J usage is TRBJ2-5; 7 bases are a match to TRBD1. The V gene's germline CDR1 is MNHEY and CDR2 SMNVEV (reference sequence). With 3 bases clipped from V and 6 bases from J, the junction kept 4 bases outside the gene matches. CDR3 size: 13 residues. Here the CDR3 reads CASSFEGAQTQYF. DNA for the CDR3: TGTGCCAGCAGTTTTGAGGGGGCGCAGACCCAGTACTTC.

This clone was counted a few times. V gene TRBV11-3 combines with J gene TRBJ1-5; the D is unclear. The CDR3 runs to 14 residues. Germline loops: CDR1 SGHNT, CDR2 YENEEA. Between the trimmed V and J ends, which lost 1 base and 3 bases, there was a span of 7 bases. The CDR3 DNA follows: TGTGCCAGCAGCTTAGCGGGTGACAATCAGCCCCAGCATTTT. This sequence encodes CASSLAGDNQPQHF.

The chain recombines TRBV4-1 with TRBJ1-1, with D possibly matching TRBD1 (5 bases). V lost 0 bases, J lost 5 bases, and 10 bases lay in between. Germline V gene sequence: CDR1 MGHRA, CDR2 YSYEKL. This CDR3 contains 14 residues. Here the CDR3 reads CASSQEGGGTEAFF. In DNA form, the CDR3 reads TGCGCCAGCAGCCAAGAGGGGGGAGGAACTGAAGCTTTCTTT.

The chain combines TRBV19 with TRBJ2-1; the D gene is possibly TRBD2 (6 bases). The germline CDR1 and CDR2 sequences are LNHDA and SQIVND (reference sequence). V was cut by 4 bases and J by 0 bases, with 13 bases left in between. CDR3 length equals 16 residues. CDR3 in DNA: TGTGCCAGTAGTAAGTCAGCGGGTTACTCCTACAATGAGCAGTTCTTC. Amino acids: CASSKSAGYSYNEQFF.

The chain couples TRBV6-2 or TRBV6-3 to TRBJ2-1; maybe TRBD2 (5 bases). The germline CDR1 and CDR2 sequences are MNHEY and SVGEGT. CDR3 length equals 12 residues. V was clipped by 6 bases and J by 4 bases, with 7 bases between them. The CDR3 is CASSDYYNEQFF. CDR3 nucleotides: TGTGCCAGCAGCGACTATTACAATGAGCAGTTCTTC.

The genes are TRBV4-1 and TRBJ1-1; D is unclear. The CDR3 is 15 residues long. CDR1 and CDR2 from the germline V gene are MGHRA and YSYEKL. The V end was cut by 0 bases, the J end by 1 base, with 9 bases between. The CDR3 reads CASSQERERNTEAFF. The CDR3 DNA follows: TGCGCCAGCAGCCAAGAACGAGAGCGGAACACTGAAGCTTTCTTT.

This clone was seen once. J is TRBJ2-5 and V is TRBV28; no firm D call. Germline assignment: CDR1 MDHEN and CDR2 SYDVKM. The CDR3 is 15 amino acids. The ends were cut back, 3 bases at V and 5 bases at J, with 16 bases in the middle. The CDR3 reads CASSFGSPKAETQYF. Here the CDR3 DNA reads TGTGCCAGCAGTTTCGGGTCTCCTAAAGCGGAGACCCAGTACTTC.

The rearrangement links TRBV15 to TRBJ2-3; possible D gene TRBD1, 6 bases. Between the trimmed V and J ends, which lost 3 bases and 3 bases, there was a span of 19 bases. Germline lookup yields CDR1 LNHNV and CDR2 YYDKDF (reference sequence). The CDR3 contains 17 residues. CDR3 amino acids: CATSSTPGRGLTDTQYF. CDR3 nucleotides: TGTGCCACCAGCAGTACCCCCGGCAGGGGATTGACAGATACGCAGTATTTT. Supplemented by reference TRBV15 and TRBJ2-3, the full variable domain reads DAMVIQNPRYQVTQFGKPVTLSCSQTLNHNVMYWYQQKSSQAPKLLFHYYDKDFNNEADTPDNFQSRRPNTSFCFLDIRSPGLGDTAMYLCATSSTPGRGLTDTQYFGPGTRLTVL.

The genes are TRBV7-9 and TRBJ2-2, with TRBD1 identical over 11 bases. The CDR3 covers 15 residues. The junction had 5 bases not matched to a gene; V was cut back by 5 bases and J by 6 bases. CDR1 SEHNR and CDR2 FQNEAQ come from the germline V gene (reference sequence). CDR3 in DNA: TGTGCCAGCAGCCAACCGGGACAGGGGGCCGGGGAGCTGTTTTTT. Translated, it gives CASSQPGQGAGELFF.

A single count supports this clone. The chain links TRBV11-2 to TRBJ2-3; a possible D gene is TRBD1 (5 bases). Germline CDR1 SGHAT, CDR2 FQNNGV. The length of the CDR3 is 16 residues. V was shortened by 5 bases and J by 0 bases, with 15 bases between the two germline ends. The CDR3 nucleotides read TGTGCCAGCAGCACAGACAGCCGTCAAAGCACAGATACGCAGTATTTT. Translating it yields CASSTDSRQSTDTQYF.

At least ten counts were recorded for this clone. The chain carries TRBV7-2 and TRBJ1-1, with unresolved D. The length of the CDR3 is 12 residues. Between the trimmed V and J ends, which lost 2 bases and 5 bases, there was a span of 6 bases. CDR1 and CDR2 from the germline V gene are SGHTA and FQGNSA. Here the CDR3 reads CASSLFGTEAFF. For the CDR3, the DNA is TGTGCCAGCAGCTTATTCGGGACTGAAGCTTTCTTT.

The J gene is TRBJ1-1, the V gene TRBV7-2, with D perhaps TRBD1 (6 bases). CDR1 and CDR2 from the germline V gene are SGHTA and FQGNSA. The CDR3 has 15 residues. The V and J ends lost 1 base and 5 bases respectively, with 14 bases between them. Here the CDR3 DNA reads TGTGCCAGCAGCTTAGAAGGGGGAGGGGGAACTGAAGCTTTCTTT. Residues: CASSLEGGGGTEAFF.